Listed below are T cell receptor beta chains from one sample, sequenced in a study of blood T cell repertoires in COVID-19. Sequencing used immunoSEQ multiplex PCR; TCRdb keeps in-frame clones, though not all of them. The table includes 150,000 to 250,000 clones, roughly four fifths detected once. The specimen sequenced was PBMCs or T cells enriched from blood (not recorded which). Receptors were obtained from a middle-aged man who had recovered from COVID-19. The CDR3 runs from the conserved cysteine through the conserved F or W. A D gene is named only where the DNA matches it firmly. Some rows have no size entry. The others give once, few or many, or a class for an expanded clone.

length,J,V,D,size,DNA,CDR3
16,TRBJ2-5,TRBV9,TRBD1,few,TGTGCCAGCAGCGAGGGGGCGGGGACAGGTAAAGAGACCCAGTACTTC,CASSEGAGTGKETQYF
14,TRBJ1-5,TRBV7-8,.,.,TGTGCCAGCAGCTTACAGGGTTGGGATCAGCCCCAGCATTTT,CASSLQGWDQPQHF
17,TRBJ1-1,TRBV19,TRBD1,.,TGTGCCAGTAGTTCCCCCAAGGGGACAGGCCCGAACACTGAAGCTTTCTTT,CASSSPKGTGPNTEAFF
16,TRBJ1-6,TRBV7-9,.,.,TGTGCCAGCAGCCAACGGGAGGAACCTTATAATTCACCCCTCCACTTT,CASSQREEPYNSPLHF
16,TRBJ2-3,TRBV28,TRBD2,.,TGTGCCAGCAGTGGGACTAGCGGGAGCGGCACAGATACGCAGTATTTT,CASSGTSGSGTDTQYF
13,TRBJ1-4,TRBV18,.,.,TGTGCCAGCTCACCGAACAGTAATGAAAAACTGTTTTTT,CASSPNSNEKLFF
14,TRBJ1-1,TRBV10-3,.,.,TGTGCCATCAGTGAGTCGACGCGGGGTCAAGAAGCTTTCTTT,CAISESTRGQEAFF
15,TRBJ2-5,TRBV6-5,TRBD1,.,TGTGCCAGCAGTCTTCGGACAGGAATCCAAGAGACCCAGTACTTC,CASSLRTGIQETQYF
22,TRBJ2-3,TRBV7-8,TRBD2,.,TGTGCCAGCAGCTTAGAAAGGACTAGCGGGATACCGAGGATAGTAGGCACAGATACGCAGTATTTT,CASSLERTSGIPRIVGTDTQYF
15,TRBJ1-4,TRBV9,TRBD1,.,TGTGCCAGCAGCCCCCGCCGACAGGGTGCCGGAAAACTGTTTTTT,CASSPRRQGAGKLFF
14,TRBJ1-2,TRBV5-8,TRBD1,.,TGTGCCAGCAGCTTGAGGGGACAGAACTATGGCTACACCTTC,CASSLRGQNYGYTF
17,TRBJ2-3,TRBV28,.,.,TGTGCCAGCAGTTCCGCGGGGGCCGCAAAAGAGGCAGATACGCAGTATTTT,CASSSAGAAKEADTQYF
14,TRBJ1-1,TRBV19,TRBD1,.,TGTGCCAGTAGTGCACCGGGACAGGCAGATGAAGCTTTCTTT,CASSAPGQADEAFF
15,TRBJ2-1,TRBV9,.,.,TGTGCCAGCAGCGTAGATGGACAGAGCTACAATGAGCAGTTCTTC,CASSVDGQSYNEQFF
14,TRBJ1-5,TRBV7-9,TRBD1,.,TGTGCCAGCAGCTGGACAGGGCACAATCAGCCCCAGCATTTT,CASSWTGHNQPQHF
13,TRBJ2-3,TRBV7-2,.,.,TGTGCCAGCCTGGTCACTAGCACAGATACGCAGTATTTT,CASLVTSTDTQYF
16,TRBJ2-1,TRBV3-1/TRBV3-2,.,.,TGTGCCAGCAGCCAAGATGGGGGGAGCTCCCTCAATGAGCAGTTCTTC,CASSQDGGSSLNEQFF
16,TRBJ2-5,TRBV5-4,TRBD1,.,TGTGCCAGCAGCCCCCGACAGGGAGCTGCCCAAGAGACCCAGTACTTC,CASSPRQGAAQETQYF
13,TRBJ2-5,TRBV12-5,.,few,TGTGCTAGTGGTTCCGACAGGATGGAGACCCAGTACTTC,CASGSDRMETQYF
15,TRBJ1-6,TRBV6-5,.,.,TGTGCCAGCAGTTACTCGGCACGGGTAAATTCACCCCTCCACTTT,CASSYSARVNSPLHF
16,TRBJ1-2,TRBV10-3,.,.,TGTGCCATCAGTGAGTCGATATCTCCTATCCCCTATGGCTACACCTTC,CAISESISPIPYGYTF
12,TRBJ1-1,TRBV18,.,once,TGTGCCAGCTCACCAATGAGCACTGAAGCTTTCTTT,CASSPMSTEAFF
15,TRBJ1-5,TRBV6-2/TRBV6-3,.,.,TGTGCCAGCAGTCCCGCGAGGGTCGGCAATCAGCCCCAGCATTTT,CASSPARVGNQPQHF
15,TRBJ2-5,TRBV27,TRBD1,.,TGTGCCAGCAGCCCGGGACAGAAGGTATGGGAGACCCAGTACTTC,CASSPGQKVWETQYF
15,TRBJ2-7,TRBV28,.,.,TGTGCCAGCAGCCTAGGGACGGGGGGCCAATACGAGCAGTACTTC,CASSLGTGGQYEQYF
15,TRBJ1-2,TRBV7-2,TRBD1,few,TGTGCCAGCAGCTTAGTTAGACAGGGCGGATATGGCTACACCTTC,CASSLVRQGGYGYTF
15,TRBJ2-1,TRBV28,.,.,TGTGCCAGCAGCCCCGGACAGGAGGGGCAGATTGAGCAGTTCTTC,CASSPGQEGQIEQFF
12,TRBJ1-2,TRBV30,.,.,TGTGCCTGGAGTGTACTAATGGCAGGGTCGACCTTC,CAWSVLMAGSTF
12,TRBJ2-7,TRBV7-9,.,.,TGTGCCAGCAGCCTTTCTCCCTACGAGCAGTACTTC,CASSLSPYEQYF
14,TRBJ2-7,TRBV6-5,.,.,TGTGCCAGCAGTTACGCGGGTGGGGTCTACGAGCAGTACTTC,CASSYAGGVYEQYF
15,TRBJ2-2,TRBV9,TRBD1,.,TGTGCCAGCAGGTCCGACAGGGGCGGCACCGGGGAGCTGTTTTTT,CASRSDRGGTGELFF
18,TRBJ2-7,TRBV11-2,TRBD2,.,TGTGCCAGTAGTCCGGTGGCTAGCGGGAGGATCCCCCGTAACGAGCAGTACTTC,CASSPVASGRIPRNEQYF
16,TRBJ1-5,TRBV6-5,.,.,TGTGCCAGCAGTTACTCTCAGGGCGGGGGCAATCAGCCCCAGCATTTT,CASSYSQGGGNQPQHF
14,TRBJ1-1,TRBV19,.,.,TGTGCCAGTAGTATAGGTACTGCGAACACTGAAGCTTTCTTT,CASSIGTANTEAFF
14,TRBJ2-5,TRBV2,.,once,TGTGCCAGCAGTGCACAGGGCACCAGGGAGACCCAGTACTTC,CASSAQGTRETQYF
14,TRBJ1-2,TRBV6-5,.,once,TGTGCCAGCAGAACGTCGGGGGGGCACTATGGCTACACCTTC,CASRTSGGHYGYTF
16,TRBJ2-5,TRBV5-1,.,.,TGCGCCAGCAGCTTGGAACTAGCTGATATGGGAAGGACCCAGTACTTC,CASSLELADMGRTQYF
12,TRBJ1-2,TRBV19,.,few,TGTGCCAGTACGGGAGGGGGAGTTGGCTACACCTTC,CASTGGGVGYTF
15,TRBJ2-1,TRBV3-1/TRBV3-2,.,.,TGTGCCAGCAGCCAAGTTCGGGAGAAGCCCGATGAGCAGTTCTTC,CASSQVREKPDEQFF
13,TRBJ1-1,TRBV7-9,TRBD1,.,TGTGCCAGCAGCTGGACAGGGGACACTGAAGCTTTCTTT,CASSWTGDTEAFF
15,TRBJ1-6,TRBV19,.,.,TGTGCCAGTAGTATAGACGGACCAGGGAAATCACCCCTCCACTTT,CASSIDGPGKSPLHF
15,TRBJ1-4,TRBV28,.,.,TGTGCCAGCAGTCCACGGACAGCCTTGGGTGAAAACCTGTTTTTT,CASSPRTALGENLFF
15,TRBJ1-2,TRBV5-1,TRBD1,.,TGCGCCAGCAGCTTTGGACAGGGCCTTTCCTATGGCTACACCTTC,CASSFGQGLSYGYTF
14,TRBJ2-5,TRBV3-1/TRBV3-2,TRBD1,.,TGTGCCAGCAGCCAAGCAGGGGGCCAAGAGACCCAGTACTTC,CASSQAGGQETQYF
15,TRBJ1-4,TRBV7-9,.,.,TGTGCCAGCAGCTTGGGGCCCGCAACTAATGAAAAACTGTTTTTT,CASSLGPATNEKLFF
15,TRBJ2-1,TRBV6-5,TRBD2,.,TGTGCCAGTGCCCAGAATGGACTAGCGGGAGAGGCGCAGTTCTTC,CASAQNGLAGEAQFF
14,TRBJ2-7,TRBV10-1,TRBD1,many,TGCGCCAGCAGTGAGTCGGGACAGTCCTACGAGCAGTACTTC,CASSESGQSYEQYF
15,TRBJ2-1,TRBV7-9,.,.,TGTGCCAGCAGCTTAGAGAGTACTGCCTCGGGTGAGCAGTTCTTC,CASSLESTASGEQFF
15,TRBJ2-2,TRBV7-3,TRBD1,.,TGTGCCAGCAGCTTAAGACAGGGGGCAGCCGGGGAGCTGTTTTTT,CASSLRQGAAGELFF
13,TRBJ2-1,TRBV6-2/TRBV6-3,TRBD1,.,TGTGCCAGCAGTCAAGGGGGCGTTTATGAGCAGTTCTTC,CASSQGGVYEQFF
15,TRBJ2-1,TRBV4-3,TRBD2,few,TGCGCCAGCAGCCAAGGACTAGCGGGCTACAATGAGCAGTTCTTC,CASSQGLAGYNEQFF
13,TRBJ1-2,TRBV5-5,.,once,TGTGCCAGCAGTTTAGCCAGGGCAAATGGCTACACCTTC,CASSLARANGYTF
14,TRBJ1-1,TRBV11-2,TRBD1,.,TGTGCCAGCAGCTTATCCGGGACAGGCCGTGAAGCTTTCTTT,CASSLSGTGREAFF
19,TRBJ1-4,TRBV7-6,.,.,TGTGCCAGCAGCCACCCCGCGGACAGTACGGATTTCGGTAATGAAAAACTGTTTTTT,CASSHPADSTDFGNEKLFF
16,TRBJ1-5,TRBV9,.,once,TGTGCCAGCAGCCCCCGGGACTCCGGGGGCAATCAGCCCCAGCATTTT,CASSPRDSGGNQPQHF
16,TRBJ1-5,TRBV11-2,.,.,TGTGCCAGCAGCCAGACCCTAGGGGCCCTCAATCAGCCCCAGCATTTT,CASSQTLGALNQPQHF
19,TRBJ1-6,TRBV9,.,.,TGTGCCAGCAGCGTAGCGGGGGGCGGGGACCCCCGAAGGAATTCACCCCTCCACTTT,CASSVAGGGDPRRNSPLHF
11,TRBJ1-1,TRBV7-9,.,few,TGTGCCAGCAGCGTTTCGGAGGAAGCTTTCTTT,CASSVSEEAFF
11,TRBJ1-2,TRBV19,.,.,TGTGCCAGCGCAGCTAACTATGGCTACACCTTC,CASAANYGYTF
15,TRBJ1-2,TRBV7-2,TRBD1,.,TGTGCCAGCAGCGAGGATTGGCAGGGGGCTTCTGGCTACACCTTC,CASSEDWQGASGYTF